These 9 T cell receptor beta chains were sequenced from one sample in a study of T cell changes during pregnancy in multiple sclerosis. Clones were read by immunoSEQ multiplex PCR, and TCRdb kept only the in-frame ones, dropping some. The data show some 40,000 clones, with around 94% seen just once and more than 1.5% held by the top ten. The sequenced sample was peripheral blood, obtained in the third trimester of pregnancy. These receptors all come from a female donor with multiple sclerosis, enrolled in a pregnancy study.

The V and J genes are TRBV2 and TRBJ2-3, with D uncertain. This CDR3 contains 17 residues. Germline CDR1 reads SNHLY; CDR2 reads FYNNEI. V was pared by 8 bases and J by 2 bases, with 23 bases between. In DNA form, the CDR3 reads TGTGCCAGCGGTGCCCAAGGAACGGGTATTAACACAGATACGCAGTATTTT. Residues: CASGAQGTGINTDTQYF.

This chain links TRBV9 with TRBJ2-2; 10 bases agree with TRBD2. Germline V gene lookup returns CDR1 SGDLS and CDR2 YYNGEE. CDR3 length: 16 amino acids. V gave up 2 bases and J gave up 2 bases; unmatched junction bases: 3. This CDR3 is CASSVTLAGNTGELFF. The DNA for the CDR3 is TGTGCCAGCAGCGTTACACTAGCGGGAAACACCGGGGAGCTGTTTTTT.

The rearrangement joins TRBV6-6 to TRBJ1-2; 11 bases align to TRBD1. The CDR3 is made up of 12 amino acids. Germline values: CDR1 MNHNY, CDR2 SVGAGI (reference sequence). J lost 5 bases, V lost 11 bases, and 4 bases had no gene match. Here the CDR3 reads CAGGTGGYGYTF. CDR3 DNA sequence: TGTGCCGGTGGGACAGGGGGTTATGGCTACACCTTC.

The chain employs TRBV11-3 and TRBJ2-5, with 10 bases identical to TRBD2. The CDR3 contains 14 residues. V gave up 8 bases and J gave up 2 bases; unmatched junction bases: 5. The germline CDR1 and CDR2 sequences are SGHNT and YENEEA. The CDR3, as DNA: TGTGCCAGCTCGGGACTAGCGAGACAAGAGACCCAGTACTTC. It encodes CASSGLARQETQYF.

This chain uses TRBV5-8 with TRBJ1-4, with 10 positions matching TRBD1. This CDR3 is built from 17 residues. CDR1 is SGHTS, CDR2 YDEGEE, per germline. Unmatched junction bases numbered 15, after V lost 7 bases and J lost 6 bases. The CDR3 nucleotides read TGTGCCAGCTTTGACAGGGGGCTTTCAGGCCCTTATGAAAAACTGTTTTTT. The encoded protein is CASFDRGLSGPYEKLFF.

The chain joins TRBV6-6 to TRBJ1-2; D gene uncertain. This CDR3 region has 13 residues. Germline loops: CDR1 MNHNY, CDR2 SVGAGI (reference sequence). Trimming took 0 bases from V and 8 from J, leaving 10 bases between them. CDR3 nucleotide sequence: TGTGCCAGCAGTTACTCACCCTCAGAAGGCTACACCTTC. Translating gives CASSYSPSEGYTF.

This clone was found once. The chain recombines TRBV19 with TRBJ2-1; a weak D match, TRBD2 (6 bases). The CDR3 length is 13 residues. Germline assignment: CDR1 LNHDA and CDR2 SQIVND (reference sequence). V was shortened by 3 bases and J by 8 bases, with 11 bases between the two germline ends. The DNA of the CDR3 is TGTGCCAGTAGTATTCCGGGGGTCCATGAGCAGTTCTTC. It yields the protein CASSIPGVHEQFF.

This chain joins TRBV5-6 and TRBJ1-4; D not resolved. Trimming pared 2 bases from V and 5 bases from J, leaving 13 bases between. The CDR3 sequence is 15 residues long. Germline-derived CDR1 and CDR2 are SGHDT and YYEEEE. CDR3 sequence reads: CASSFSPTGNEKLFF. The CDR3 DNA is TGTGCCAGCAGCTTTTCCCCAACGGGAAATGAAAAACTGTTTTTT.

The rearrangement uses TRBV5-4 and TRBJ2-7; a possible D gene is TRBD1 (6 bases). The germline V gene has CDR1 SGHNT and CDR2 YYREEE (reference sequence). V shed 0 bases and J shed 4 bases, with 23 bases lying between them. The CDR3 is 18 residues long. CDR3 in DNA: TGTGCCAGCAGCTTGGCGAGGTCAGGGGCCCCGTTAGGGTACGAGCAGTACTTC. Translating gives CASSLARSGAPLGYEQYF.